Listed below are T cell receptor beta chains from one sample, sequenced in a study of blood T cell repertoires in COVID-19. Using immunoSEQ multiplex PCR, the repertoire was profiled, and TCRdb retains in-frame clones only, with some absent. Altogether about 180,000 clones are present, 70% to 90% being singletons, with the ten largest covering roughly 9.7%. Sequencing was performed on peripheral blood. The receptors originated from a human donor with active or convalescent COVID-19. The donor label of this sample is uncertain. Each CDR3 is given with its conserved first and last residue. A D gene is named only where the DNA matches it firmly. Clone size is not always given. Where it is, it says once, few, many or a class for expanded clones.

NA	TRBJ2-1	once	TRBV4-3	CASSPGPSFVDEQFF	TGCGCCAGCAGCCCCGGCCCTAGCTTTGTGGATGAGCAGTTCTTC
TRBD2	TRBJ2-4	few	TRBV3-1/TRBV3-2	CASSRGTSGVAKNIQYF	TGTGCCAGCAGCCGAGGGACTAGCGGGGTTGCCAAAAACATTCAGTACTTC
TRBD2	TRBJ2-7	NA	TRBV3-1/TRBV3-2	CASSRNLAGGRPEQYF	TGTGCCAGCAGCCGGAATCTAGCGGGAGGGCGTCCCGAGCAGTACTTC
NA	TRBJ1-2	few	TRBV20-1	CSLAINYGYTF	TGCAGCTTAGCGATCAACTATGGCTACACCTTC
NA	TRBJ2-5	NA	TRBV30	CAWSPPNPSLVTQYF	TGTGCCTGGAGTCCTCCGAATCCTAGCTTGGTGACCCAGTACTTC
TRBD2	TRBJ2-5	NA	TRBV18	CASSLQSGRAQGETQYF	TGTGCCAGCTCACTCCAAAGCGGGAGGGCTCAAGGAGAGACCCAGTACTTC
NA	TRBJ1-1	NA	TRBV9	CASSVDGNTEAFF	TGTGCCAGCAGCGTAGACGGGAACACTGAAGCTTTCTTT
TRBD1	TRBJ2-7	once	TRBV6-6	CASKRDRGVYEQYF	TGTGCCAGCAAACGGGACAGGGGGGTCTACGAGCAGTACTTC
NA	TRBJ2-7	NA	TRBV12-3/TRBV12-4	CASSFTKEEQYF	TGTGCCAGCAGTTTTACTAAGGAGGAGCAGTACTTC
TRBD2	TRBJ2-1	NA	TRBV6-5	CASRAGGNEQFF	TGTGCCAGCAGGGCGGGAGGCAATGAGCAGTTCTTC
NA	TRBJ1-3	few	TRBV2	CASTDVRRSSGNTIYF	TGTGCCAGCACCGACGTGCGGCGCAGCTCTGGAAACACCATATATTTT
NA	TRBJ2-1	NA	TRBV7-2	CASSLSRARDEQFF	TGTGCCAGCAGCCTTTCAAGAGCGCGGGATGAGCAGTTCTTC
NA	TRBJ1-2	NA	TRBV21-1	CASRGAYGYTF	TGTGCCAGCAGGGGGGCCTATGGCTACACCTTC
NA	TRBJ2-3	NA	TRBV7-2	CASYIIVSDTQYF	TGTGCCAGCTACATCATCGTCTCAGATACGCAGTATTTT
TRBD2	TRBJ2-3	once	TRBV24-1	CATSTPGGRGVSTDTQYF	TGTGCCACCAGTACTCCAGGCGGGAGGGGGGTTAGCACAGATACGCAGTATTTT
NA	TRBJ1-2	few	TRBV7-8	CASSQVRVAYTF	TGTGCCAGCAGCCAGGTGAGGGTGGCCTACACCTTC
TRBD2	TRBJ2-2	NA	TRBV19	CASSMASGSPGELFF	TGTGCCAGTAGTATGGCTAGCGGGAGCCCCGGGGAGCTGTTTTTT
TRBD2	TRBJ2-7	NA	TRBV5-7	CASSATSGRGYEQYF	TGTGCCAGCAGCGCGACTAGCGGGAGGGGCTACGAGCAGTACTTC
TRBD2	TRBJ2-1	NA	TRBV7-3	CASSDSGSYEQFF	TGTGCCAGCAGCGATAGCGGGAGCTATGAGCAGTTCTTC
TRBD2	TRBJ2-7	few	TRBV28	CASSLWERGGGEQYF	TGTGCCAGCAGTTTATGGGAACGGGGGGGCGGCGAGCAGTACTTC
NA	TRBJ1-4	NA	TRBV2	CASLQGARSEKLFF	TGTGCCAGCCTTCAAGGGGCCAGGAGTGAAAAACTGTTTTTT
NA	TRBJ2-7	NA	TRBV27	CASGPGVELYEQYF	TGTGCCAGCGGGCCGGGGGTCGAACTCTACGAGCAGTACTTC
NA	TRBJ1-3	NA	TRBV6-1	CASSDLGETGSGNTIYF	TGTGCCAGCAGTGACCTAGGGGAGACAGGTTCTGGAAACACCATATATTTT
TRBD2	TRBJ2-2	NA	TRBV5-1	CASSLSLAGGTGELFF	TGCGCCAGCAGCTTGAGTCTAGCGGGAGGGACCGGGGAGCTGTTTTTT
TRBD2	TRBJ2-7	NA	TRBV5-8	CASTLLLAGAGLYF	TGTGCCAGCACCCTTTTACTAGCGGGAGCCGGCCTGTACTTC
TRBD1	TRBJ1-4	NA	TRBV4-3	CASSQGQGREKLFF	TGCGCCAGCAGCCAGGGACAGGGGCGTGAAAAACTGTTTTTT
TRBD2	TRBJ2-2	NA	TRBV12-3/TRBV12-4	CAGMGGTGELFF	TGTGCCGGGATGGGGGGGACCGGGGAGCTGTTTTTT
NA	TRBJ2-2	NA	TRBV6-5	CASRATGASGELFF	TGTGCCAGCAGGGCGACGGGTGCGAGCGGGGAGCTGTTTTTT
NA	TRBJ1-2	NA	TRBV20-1	CSARGLGGYTF	TGCAGTGCACGAGGCCTGGGTGGCTACACCTTC
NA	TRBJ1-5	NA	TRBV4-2	CASSQDFSGKIQPQHF	TGTGCCAGCAGCCAAGACTTTTCAGGGAAAATTCAGCCCCAGCATTTT
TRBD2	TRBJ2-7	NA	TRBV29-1	CSVENSGGFSEQYF	TGCAGCGTTGAGAACAGCGGGGGGTTTAGCGAGCAGTACTTC
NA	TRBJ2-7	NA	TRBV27	CASLGLDRYHEQYF	TGTGCCAGCTTAGGCCTTGACAGGTATCACGAGCAGTACTTC
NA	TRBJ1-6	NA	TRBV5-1	CASSLGAAGDSPLHF	TGCGCCAGCAGCTTGGGGGCAGCAGGGGATTCACCCCTCCACTTT
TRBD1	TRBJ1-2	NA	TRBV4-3	CASSQGRDNRGLNYGYTF	TGCGCCAGCAGCCAAGGAAGGGATAACAGGGGATTAAACTATGGCTACACCTTC
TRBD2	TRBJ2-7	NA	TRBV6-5	CASRSLAGVGEQYF	TGTGCCAGCAGATCTCTAGCGGGGGTCGGTGAGCAGTACTTC
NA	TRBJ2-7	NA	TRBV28	CASMTVWGGPEQYF	TGTGCCAGCATGACTGTCTGGGGGGGCCCCGAGCAGTACTTC
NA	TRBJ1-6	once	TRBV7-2	CASTLPLSPLHF	TGTGCCAGCACCCTCCCCCTCTCACCCCTCCACTTT
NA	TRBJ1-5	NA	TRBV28	CASASPPGSRNQPQHF	TGTGCCAGCGCCTCACCCCCGGGTTCCCGCAATCAGCCCCAGCATTTT
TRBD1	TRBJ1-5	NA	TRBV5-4	CASSDRGGQPQHF	TGTGCCAGCAGCGACAGGGGTGGGCAGCCCCAGCATTTT
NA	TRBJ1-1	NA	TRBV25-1	CASVPDKNTEAFF	TGTGCCAGCGTTCCGGACAAGAACACTGAAGCTTTCTTT
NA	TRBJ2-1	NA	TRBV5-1	CASSLGLGLGDEQFF	TGCGCCAGCAGCTTGGGACTAGGCCTGGGGGATGAGCAGTTCTTC
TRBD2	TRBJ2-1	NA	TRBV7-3	CASSSVGTSGYNEQFF	TGTGCCAGCAGCTCGGTTGGGACTAGCGGATACAATGAGCAGTTCTTC
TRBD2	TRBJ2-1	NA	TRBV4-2	CASSHPSGPSYNEQFF	TGTGCCAGCAGCCACCCTAGCGGACCTTCCTACAATGAGCAGTTCTTC
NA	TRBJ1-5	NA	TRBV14	CASSQGPQGNQPQHF	TGTGCCAGCAGCCAAGGGCCCCAGGGGAATCAGCCCCAGCATTTT